A single sample gave rise to the 18 T cell receptor beta chains below, sequenced in a study of shared clonotypes between healthy human individuals. Method: immunoSEQ multiplex PCR; TCRdb's copy keeps in-frame clones and lacks some. There are approximately 2.4 million clones in the sample; roughly 95% occur only once, and around 0.13% lies in the top ten. The specimen sequenced was naive CD4+ T cells sorted from blood. The subset denotes: CD45RA+ positively selected. The receptors were sampled from a young man in good health.

The chain links TRBV15 to TRBJ1-2; D is perhaps TRBD1 (5 bases). The CDR3 spans 14 residues. The germline V and J ends were trimmed by 5 bases and 3 bases, with 13 bases remaining between them. CDR1 is LNHNV, CDR2 YYDKDF, per germline (reference sequence). The chain's CDR3 is CATSGGGTDYGYTF. CDR3 DNA sequence: TGTGCCACCAGCGGTGGTGGGACCGACTATGGCTACACCTTC.

This clone showed up just a few times. The chain links TRBV6-1 to TRBJ1-6; D possibly corresponds to TRBD1 (5 bases). The CDR3 loop spans 16 amino acids. V gave up 3 bases and J gave up 8 bases, with 17 bases separating them. Germline values: CDR1 MNHNS, CDR2 SASEGT. Here the CDR3 DNA reads TGTGCCAGCAGTGATAGCTCCGGCGGGGGTTATTCACCCCTCCACTTT. Its translation is CASSDSSGGGYSPLHF.

The chain couples TRBV2 to TRBJ1-4; D gene ambiguous. Germline CDR1 SNHLY, CDR2 FYNNEI. The V gene lost 4 bases and the J gene lost 4 bases, with 10 bases spanning the gap. CDR3 length equals 14 residues. The CDR3 region has the DNA TGTGCCAGCAGTGCCCCCCAGTATAATGAAAAACTGTTTTTT. This sequence encodes CASSAPQYNEKLFF.

V usage is TRBV5-1 and J usage is TRBJ2-1; TRBD2 is a possible D gene (6 bases). The CDR3 extends over 18 amino acids. V gave up 0 bases and J gave up 5 bases, with 21 bases separating them. Germline values: CDR1 SGHRS, CDR2 YFSETQ. The CDR3 loop is CASSLVSTGALGDNEQFF. CDR3 bases: TGCGCCAGCAGCTTGGTCAGTACGGGAGCCTTGGGCGACAATGAGCAGTTCTTC.

V usage is TRBV5-1 and J usage is TRBJ2-5; 11 bases map to TRBD2. CDR1 and CDR2 from the germline V gene are SGHRS and YFSETQ. The CDR3 runs to 16 residues. Germline trimming cut 3 bases from V and 3 bases from J; bases unmatched to any gene: 7. CDR3 amino acids: CASSSIAGGPEETQYF. DNA for the CDR3: TGCGCCAGCAGCTCGATAGCGGGAGGGCCGGAAGAGACCCAGTACTTC.

This sequence joins TRBV7-8 and TRBJ2-7; possibly TRBD1 for D (6 bases). V was pared by 4 bases and J by 4 bases, with 8 bases between. Germline CDR1 reads SGHVS; CDR2 reads FQNEAQ. This CDR3 comprises 12 residues. The CDR3, as DNA: TGTGCCAGCAGCTCCAGGGGATACGAGCAGTACTTC. Translating it yields CASSSRGYEQYF.

The chain carries TRBV7-2 and TRBJ2-2, with a possible D match to TRBD2 (5 bases). Per the germline V gene, CDR1 is SGHTA and CDR2 is FQGNSA. This CDR3 contains 17 residues. Trimming removed 4 bases from V and 0 bases from J, with 15 bases in between. CDR3 amino acids: CASSSPYGGSNTGELFF. The CDR3 nucleotides are TGTGCCAGCAGCTCCCCCTACGGCGGGTCGAACACCGGGGAGCTGTTTTTT.

Only one count was recorded for this clone. This chain uses TRBV6-5 with TRBJ1-5; D gene ambiguous. This CDR3 is built from 13 residues. Germline lookup yields CDR1 MNHEY and CDR2 SVGAGI. The V gene lost 4 bases and the J gene lost 0 bases, with 4 bases spanning the gap. The chain's CDR3 is CASSWGSNQPQHF. In DNA form, the CDR3 reads TGTGCCAGCAGTTGGGGTAGCAATCAGCCCCAGCATTTT.

CDR3 nucleotide sequence: TGTGCCAGCAGCCAGACCTGGCAGGTCGAGCAGTACTTC. The encoded protein is CASSQTWQVEQYF. This chain joins TRBV5-6 and TRBJ2-7; D is unresolved. Germline V gives CDR1 SGHDT, CDR2 YYEEEE. This CDR3 spans 13 amino acids. Trimming pared 4 bases from V and 6 bases from J, leaving 14 bases between.

The chain has TRBV18 and TRBJ2-3, with 9 bases aligning to TRBD2. The CDR3 loop spans 14 amino acids. After removal of 5 bases from V and 3 bases from J, the junction contained 3 bases not matched to a gene. Germline lookup yields CDR1 KGHSH and CDR2 LQKENI. CDR3 loop: CASSTGLATDTQYF. CDR3 nucleotides: TGTGCCAGCTCAACAGGACTAGCGACAGATACGCAGTATTTT.

V gene TRBV5-6 combines with J gene TRBJ1-4; possible D gene TRBD1, 5 bases. Germline loops: CDR1 SGHDT, CDR2 YYEEEE. Trimming took off 0 bases at V and 0 bases at J, with 12 bases between the two ends. The CDR3 covers 17 residues. The CDR3 DNA follows: TGTGCCAGCAGCTTGGAACTGGGGCGGTCAACTAATGAAAAACTGTTTTTT. Translated: CASSLELGRSTNEKLFF.

The chain employs TRBV7-9 and TRBJ2-5; D is unclear. Germline V gene sequence: CDR1 SEHNR, CDR2 FQNEAQ (reference sequence). This CDR3 is 15 amino acids long. Deletions cut 2 bases from V and 5 bases from J, with 15 bases between. The CDR3 DNA follows: TGTGCCAGCAGCTTATCCTTAGGAATTTTGGAGACCCAGTACTTC. Translated: CASSLSLGILETQYF.

The chain combines TRBV19 with TRBJ1-1, with 10 bases matching TRBD1. Per the germline V gene, CDR1 is LNHDA and CDR2 is SQIVND (reference sequence). V was clipped by 7 bases and J by 6 bases; unmatched bases: 11. The CDR3 covers 15 residues. Written as DNA, the CDR3 is TGTGCCAGTATCCTAGGGACAGGGGTCTTCGCTGAAGCTTTCTTT. This codes for CASILGTGVFAEAFF.

With regard to this clone: Other DNA sequences in this sample translate to the same CDR3. V gene TRBV7-9 combines with J gene TRBJ1-1; D unresolved. The CDR3 length is 13 residues. The V gene lost 2 bases and the J gene lost 1 base, with 5 bases spanning the gap. Looked up from germline, CDR1 is SEHNR and CDR2 is FQNEAQ (reference sequence). DNA for the CDR3: TGTGCCAGCAGCTTATTGGGGAACACTGAAGCTTTCTTT. It translates to CASSLLGNTEAFF.

The genes are TRBV5-5 and TRBJ2-7, with 11 bases fitting TRBD1. With 3 bases clipped from V and 4 bases from J, the junction kept 3 bases outside the gene matches. The CDR3 extends over 14 amino acids. Germline CDR1 and CDR2: SGHKS and YYEKEE (reference sequence). CDR3 bases: TGTGCCAGCAGCTGGACAGGGGGCGGGTACGAGCAGTACTTC. It is translated as CASSWTGGGYEQYF.

The V and J genes are TRBV28 and TRBJ1-6; 7 bases are a match to TRBD1. J was trimmed by 4 bases and V by 5 bases; bases with no gene match: 8. This CDR3 region has 16 residues. Germline lookup yields CDR1 MDHEN and CDR2 SYDVKM. Here the CDR3 reads CASSLARDSYNSPLHF. The CDR3, as DNA: TGTGCCAGCAGTCTAGCCAGGGACAGTTATAATTCACCCCTCCACTTT.

CDR3 nucleotides: TGTGCCAGCAGCCGCCCAGGGGCGGGGGGCTACACCTTC. Its protein is CASSRPGAGGYTF. The chain joins TRBV6-5 to TRBJ1-2; D perhaps matches TRBD1 (6 bases). Per germline, CDR1 MNHEY and CDR2 SVGAGI. The V end lost 6 bases, the J end lost 8 bases, and 16 bases lay between the germline ends. The CDR3 loop spans 13 amino acids.

This chain connects TRBV9 to TRBJ1-3, with D possibly being TRBD1 (5 bases). CDR3 length: 17 amino acids. Germline assignment: CDR1 SGDLS and CDR2 YYNGEE. V was cut by 3 bases and J by 4 bases, with 20 bases left in between. CDR3 DNA sequence: TGTGCCAGCAGCGGAGGGTCGACAGTCCCAGGCGGAAACACCATATATTTT. Residues: CASSGGSTVPGGNTIYF.